This T cell receptor beta chain was identified during a study of radiotherapy plus CTLA-4 blockade in lung cancer. Germline V gene data show CDR1 as LGHNA and CDR2 as YSLEER. The CDR3 length is 16 residues. V was pared by 0 bases and J by 11 bases, with 12 bases of the junction left unmatched. The data were produced by immunoSEQ multiplex PCR, yet TCRdb's version contains in-frame clones alone and is incomplete. This sample has 45,000 to 55,000 clones, with around 88% found just once. Focal radiation and CTLA-4 blockade (ipilimumab) were tested in chemo-refractory metastatic non-small-cell lung cancer patients.

The sample in question was peripheral blood, obtained from a patient treated with radiotherapy plus ipilimumab. The source is a human donor with non-small cell lung cancer that progressed on radiotherapy plus ipilimumab. Some clones in this sample may be carry-over from other donors' samples. J is TRBJ2-1 and V is TRBV4-3, with TRBD2 identical over 8 bases. CDR3 DNA: TGCGCCAGCAGCCAAGATCCCAGCGGGAGTGAGGGGAAGCAGTTCTTC. The encoded protein is CASSQDPSGSEGKQFF.